A single sample gave rise to the 23 T cell receptor beta chains below, sequenced in a study of T cells in localized non-small cell lung cancer. Sequencing was performed with immunoSEQ multiplex PCR; in TCRdb, only in-frame clones are kept and a portion is missing. The sample yields 960 or so clones, roughly 31% seen once. The sample consisted of normal lung tissue next to the tumor, taken before any cancer treatment. These receptors all stem from a male donor older than 55 with stage II squamous cell lung carcinoma.

In its sample, this clone ranks as medium-sized. J is TRBJ2-5 and V is TRBV11-3; 11 nucleotides agree with TRBD1. J was trimmed by 3 bases and V by 2 bases; bases with no gene match: 8. The germline V gene encodes CDR1 SGHNT and CDR2 YENEEA. This CDR3 comprises 17 residues. The CDR3 bases are TGTGCCAGCAGCTTAAGGGGGCCGGGACAGGGGGAAGAGACCCAGTACTTC. It codes for CASSLRGPGQGEETQYF.

The chain recombines TRBV30 with TRBJ1-2; D is unresolved. The CDR3 contains 13 residues. Germline V gene data show CDR1 as GTSNPN and CDR2 as SVGIG (reference sequence). Trimming stripped 0 bases from V and 8 bases from J, with 13 bases between. CDR3 in amino acids: CAWSVTATGGYTF. CDR3 DNA sequence: TGTGCCTGGAGTGTAACTGCTACGGGGGGCTACACCTTC.

This chain uses TRBV4-1 with TRBJ2-7; no firm D call. From germline, CDR1 is MGHRA and CDR2 YSYEKL. This CDR3 spans 14 amino acids. The germline V and J ends were trimmed by 1 base and 9 bases, with 16 bases remaining between them. The CDR3 DNA follows: TGCGCCAGCAGCCAAGGACTTCCTCCTCTGGGGCAGTACTTC. Amino acids: CASSQGLPPLGQYF.

This clone was detected only a few times. The chain joins TRBV28 to TRBJ2-5; no definite D call. Germline V CDR1 and CDR2: MDHEN, SYDVKM. This CDR3 spans 15 amino acids. V was pared by 2 bases and J by 5 bases, with 15 bases between. DNA of the CDR3: TGTGCCAGCAGTTTACCCCGAATGGGCAAGGAGACCCAGTACTTC. This gives the protein CASSLPRMGKETQYF.

By sample fraction, this clone is large. The gene calls are TRBV29-1 and TRBJ2-5; D is undetermined. The CDR3 has 13 residues. The germline gives CDR1 SQVTM, CDR2 ANQGSEA. V gave up 4 bases and J gave up 4 bases, with 13 bases separating them. CDR3 nucleotide sequence: TGCAGCGTTGTGGTTTCAGGTAGAGAGACCCAGTACTTC. Translating gives CSVVVSGRETQYF.

The V call is TRBV7-6, the J call TRBJ1-5, with 8 bases matching TRBD1. The J segment lost 5 bases and the V segment lost 1 base, leaving 4 bases of the junction unmatched. There are 15 residues in the CDR3. The V gene's germline CDR1 is SGHVS and CDR2 FNYEAQ. The chain's CDR3 is CASSLESGGHQPQHF. The CDR3 DNA reads TGTGCCAGCAGCTTAGAATCAGGGGGCCATCAGCCCCAGCATTTT.

The chain couples TRBV19 to TRBJ2-2; D is undetermined. CDR1 and CDR2 from the germline V gene are LNHDA and SQIVND (reference sequence). V gave up 5 bases and J gave up 2 bases, with 6 bases separating them. The CDR3 is 13 amino acids. The CDR3 bases are TGTGCCAGTAGTGACCCCAACACCGGGGAGCTGTTTTTT. This encodes CASSDPNTGELFF.

This clone is large within its sample. V and J are TRBV11-3 and TRBJ2-2, with TRBD1 as a possible D gene (6 bases). The CDR3 is 16 amino acids. Germline V lookup: CDR1 SGHNT, CDR2 YENEEA. Deletions cut 5 bases from V and 4 bases from J, with 17 bases between. The CDR3 DNA is TGTGCCAGCAGCCAACTGACAGGCTGGGGCACCGGGGAGCTGTTTTTT. Protein product: CASSQLTGWGTGELFF.

The chain recombines TRBV5-1 with TRBJ2-5; D is uncertain. The V gene lost 0 bases and the J gene lost 2 bases, with 8 bases spanning the gap. Germline loops: CDR1 SGHRS, CDR2 YFSETQ. CDR3 size: 14 residues. CDR3 protein: CASSLAVGQETQYF. DNA for the CDR3: TGCGCCAGCAGCTTGGCCGTAGGGCAAGAGACCCAGTACTTC. Full variable domain (remainder filled in from reference TRBV5-1 and TRBJ2-5): KAGVTQTPRYLIKTRGQQVTLSCSPISGHRSVSWYQQTPGQGLQFLFEYFSETQRNKGNFPGRFSGRQFSNSRSEMNVSTLELGDSALYLCASSLAVGQETQYFGPGTRLLVL.

This chain joins TRBV6-8 and TRBJ2-5; 7 bases match TRBD1. The ends lost 11 bases at V and 4 bases at J; junction bases unmatched: 13. Germline values: CDR1 MNHGY, CDR2 SAAAGT. This CDR3 region has 14 residues. CDR3 nucleotides: TGTGCCGCCCGGGACAGCAATCTCCGAGAGACCCAGTACTTC. The encoded protein is CAARDSNLRETQYF.

The chain joins TRBV15 to TRBJ2-2; D is perhaps TRBD1 (6 bases). Germline V CDR1 and CDR2: LNHNV, YYDKDF (reference sequence). The length of the CDR3 is 16 residues. The V gene lost 0 bases and the J gene lost 6 bases, with 14 bases spanning the gap. The CDR3 sequence: CATSRDLGAGAGELFF. In nucleotides, the CDR3 is TGTGCCACCAGCAGAGATCTGGGGGCTGGGGCCGGGGAGCTGTTTTTT.

This chain links TRBV19 with TRBJ2-1; TRBD2 matches at 10 bases. Germline CDR1 reads LNHDA; CDR2 reads SQIVND (reference sequence). This CDR3 spans 16 amino acids. V gave up 4 bases and J gave up 2 bases; unmatched junction bases: 5. The chain's CDR3 is CASSTSSGRTYNEQFF. For the CDR3, the DNA is TGTGCCAGTAGTACGTCTAGCGGGAGAACCTACAATGAGCAGTTCTTC.

V gene TRBV28 combines with J gene TRBJ1-2, with D perhaps matching TRBD1 (6 bases). The V gene's germline CDR1 is MDHEN and CDR2 SYDVKM. The V end lost 6 bases, the J end lost 8 bases, and 13 bases lay between the germline ends. This CDR3 has 12 residues. CDR3 in amino acids: CASRVQGKGYTF. In DNA form, the CDR3 reads TGTGCCAGCAGGGTACAGGGTAAGGGCTACACCTTC.

Relative to its sample, this clone is medium-sized. The V and J genes are TRBV9 and TRBJ1-5, with 10 bases that match TRBD1. The V segment lost 6 bases and the J segment 2 bases; nucleotides outside the gene matches: 2. CDR3 size: 14 residues. Germline CDR1 reads SGDLS; CDR2 reads YYNGEE. CDR3 sequence reads: CASTGTGGNQPQHF. For the CDR3, the DNA is TGTGCCAGCACGGGGACAGGGGGCAATCAGCCCCAGCATTTT.

This chain joins TRBV28 and TRBJ1-1; TRBD1 is a possible D gene (5 bases). V lost 4 bases and J 2 bases, leaving 11 bases between the germline ends. The CDR3 runs to 14 residues. Germline V gene lookup returns CDR1 MDHEN and CDR2 SYDVKM. This chain's CDR3 is CASSSGTLNTEAFF. Here the CDR3 DNA reads TGTGCCAGCAGTTCAGGGACGCTAAACACTGAAGCTTTCTTT. Filled out from reference TRBV28 and TRBJ1-1, the complete variable domain reads DVKVTQSSRYLVKRTGEKVFLECVQDMDHENMFWYRQDPGLGLRLIYFSYDVKMKEKGDIPEGYSVSREKKERFSLILESASTNQTSMYLCASSSGTLNTEAFFGQGTRLTVV.

This clone has only a few counts. The V and J genes are TRBV19 and TRBJ1-1; D ambiguous. The CDR3 has 13 residues. CDR1 is LNHDA, CDR2 SQIVND, per germline (reference sequence). The V and J ends lost 6 bases and 4 bases respectively, with 12 bases between them. CDR3 sequence (DNA): TGTGCCAGTAGCGGGGAGGAGCGCACTGAAGCTTTCTTT. It translates to CASSGEERTEAFF.

CDR3 region: CASRERLLNTEAFF. Here the CDR3 DNA reads TGTGCCAGCAGGGAGAGACTCCTGAACACTGAAGCTTTCTTT. This sequence joins TRBV28 and TRBJ1-1; D uncertain. The CDR3 loop spans 14 amino acids. CDR1 is MDHEN, CDR2 SYDVKM, per germline. Trimming removed 6 bases from V and 0 bases from J, with 11 bases in between.

This clone turned up a few times. The chain carries TRBV5-1 and TRBJ1-2, with 11 bases lining up with TRBD1. The CDR3 covers 15 residues. The J segment lost 8 bases and the V segment lost 3 bases, leaving 9 bases of the junction unmatched. Germline V gene lookup returns CDR1 SGHRS and CDR2 YFSETQ. The CDR3 spells CASSSLGQGVEGYTF. In nucleotides, the CDR3 is TGCGCCAGCAGCTCGTTGGGACAGGGGGTGGAAGGCTACACCTTC.

The chain recombines TRBV6-8 with TRBJ2-1; 9 bases map to TRBD2. CDR1 and CDR2 from the germline V gene are MNHGY and SAAAGT. This CDR3 has 13 residues. CDR3 region: CAIRRLADNEQFF. The CDR3 nucleotides are TGTGCTATCAGACGACTAGCGGACAATGAGCAGTTCTTC.

V usage is TRBV6-7 and J usage is TRBJ2-7; D possibly matches TRBD1 or TRBD2 (5 bases each). TRBV6-7 is designated an ORF whose function remains uncertain. The V and J ends lost 1 base and 5 bases respectively, with 21 bases between them. This CDR3 has 17 residues. The CDR3 is CASSYFPLGTTPNEQYF. The CDR3 DNA follows: TGTGCCAGCAGTTACTTCCCCCTAGGGACCACCCCCAACGAGCAGTACTTC.

In nucleotides, the CDR3 is TGTGCCAGCAGCAGACCGTCCGAGACACCGGAGGTGGGCGAGCAGTACTTC. Translation: CASSRPSETPEVGEQYF. This chain connects TRBV14 to TRBJ2-7; possibly TRBD2 for D (5 bases). The germline V and J ends were trimmed by 5 bases and 6 bases, with 26 bases remaining between them. CDR3 length: 17 amino acids. Germline CDR1 reads SGHDN; CDR2 reads FVKESK.

Concerning this clone: At one end, the junction sequence differs from germline, possibly due to a read error. The chain joins TRBV14 to TRBJ2-7, with D perhaps TRBD2 (5 bases). The CDR3 is made up of 12 amino acids. The V gene's germline CDR1 is SGHDN and CDR2 FVKESK. CDR3: CANSHEGGEQYF. CDR3 coding DNA: TGTGCCAACAGCCACGAGGGCGGAGAACAGTACTTC.

In its sample, this clone is large. CDR3 sequence (DNA): TGTGCCAGCAGCGGCTCCAAAGGGGTAAGCGGCACAGATACGCAGTATTTT. This translates into CASSGSKGVSGTDTQYF. The chain combines TRBV9 with TRBJ2-3; D might be TRBD1 (5 bases). Trimming took 3 bases from V and 1 from J, leaving 18 bases between them. Germline CDR1 reads SGDLS; CDR2 reads YYNGEE. The CDR3 loop spans 17 amino acids.